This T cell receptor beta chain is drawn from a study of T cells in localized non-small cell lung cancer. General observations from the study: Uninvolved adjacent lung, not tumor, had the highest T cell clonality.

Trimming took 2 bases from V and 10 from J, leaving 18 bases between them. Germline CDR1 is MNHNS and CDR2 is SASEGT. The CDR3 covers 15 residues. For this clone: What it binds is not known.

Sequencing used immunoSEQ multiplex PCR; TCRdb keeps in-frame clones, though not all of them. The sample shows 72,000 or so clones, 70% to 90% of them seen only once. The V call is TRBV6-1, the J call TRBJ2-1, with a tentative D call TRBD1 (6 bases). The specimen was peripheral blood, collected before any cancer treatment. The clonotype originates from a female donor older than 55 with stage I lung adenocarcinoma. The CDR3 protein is CASSENRALAWEQFF. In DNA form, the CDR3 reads TGTGCCAGCAGTGAAAACAGGGCCCTTGCTTGGGAGCAGTTCTTC.